The next 15 T cell receptor beta chains were all read from a single sample in a study of Ad26.COV2.S vaccination and SARS-CoV-2 variants. This sample's treatment: around 19 received Ad26.COV2.S at low or high dose, single or two shots; several received placebo; per-sample allocation not given. Sampling took place 63 days after the first vaccine or placebo injection. Some clones are missing from TCRdb's copy, which holds only in-frame ones; the method was immunoSEQ multiplex PCR. The sample lists about 350,000 clones; 80% to 90% were seen once. Sequenced here: peripheral blood, sampled in a trial of Ad26.COV2.S vaccine versus placebo. The receptors were gathered from a person between 18 and 65 years old who received the Ad26.COV2.S COVID-19 vaccine or a placebo.

The J gene is TRBJ2-3, the V gene TRBV19, with a weak D call TRBD2 (5 bases). CDR1 LNHDA and CDR2 SQIVND come from the germline V gene (reference sequence). This CDR3 contains 13 residues. Between the trimmed V and J ends, which lost 0 bases and 6 bases, there was a span of 7 bases. CDR3 residues: CASSIDGVDTQYF. The DNA for the CDR3 is TGTGCCAGTAGTATAGACGGGGTGGATACGCAGTATTTT.

The gene calls are TRBV25-1 and TRBJ2-7, with TRBD2 identical over 8 bases. The CDR3 consists of 14 residues. The germline CDR1 and CDR2 sequences are MGHDK and SYGVNS. V gave up 9 bases and J gave up 3 bases; unmatched junction bases: 10. CDR3 nucleotides: TGTGCCAGGACCCTCTTAGCGGGGCGCTACGAGCAGTACTTC. It codes for CARTLLAGRYEQYF.

The chain carries TRBV14 and TRBJ1-3; 7 nucleotides line up with TRBD1. The CDR3 has 14 residues. CDR1 SGHDN and CDR2 FVKESK come from the germline V gene. The V gene end was trimmed by 1 base and the J gene end by 4 bases; junction bases not matched to a gene: 1. The CDR3 reads CASSQVQGGNTIYF. CDR3 bases: TGTGCCAGCAGCCAAGTACAGGGGGGAAACACCATATATTTT.

V and J are TRBV28 and TRBJ1-5; D is undetermined. CDR1 and CDR2 from the germline V gene are MDHEN and SYDVKM. This CDR3 has 13 residues. The V end was cut by 6 bases, the J end by 0 bases, with 6 bases between. The CDR3 reads CASSPNSNQPQHF. The CDR3 DNA sequence: TGTGCCAGCAGCCCAAATAGCAATCAGCCCCAGCATTTT.

This chain joins TRBV10-3 and TRBJ2-5; the D gene could be TRBD1 or TRBD2 (6 bases each). V was cut by 6 bases and J by 5 bases, with 13 bases left in between. The CDR3 contains 13 residues. Germline CDR1 is ENHRY and CDR2 is SYGVKD. The CDR3 DNA reads TGTGCCATCAGGGGGGCGGGGCTGGAGACCCAGTACTTC. The encoded protein is CAIRGAGLETQYF.

V and J are TRBV6-1 and TRBJ1-3; D is unclear. The ends were cut back, 0 bases at V and 2 bases at J, with 11 bases in the middle. CDR1 and CDR2 from the germline V gene are MNHNS and SASEGT. CDR3 length: 16 residues. In DNA, the CDR3 is TGTGCCAGCAGTGAAGCATCGGACGACCCTGGAAACACCATATATTTT. Translation: CASSEASDDPGNTIYF.

CDR3 nucleotides: TGTGCCAGCAGTGAATTAGGCAGAACGAATGGCTACACCTTC. Encoded protein: CASSELGRTNGYTF. The V and J genes are TRBV6-1 and TRBJ1-2; D remains unclear. The CDR3 consists of 14 residues. The germline CDR1 and CDR2 sequences are MNHNS and SASEGT. Between the trimmed V and J ends, which lost 2 bases and 6 bases, there was a span of 13 bases.

This clone was seen only once. This sequence joins TRBV28 and TRBJ2-7; D is undetermined. V lost 7 bases to trimming and J lost 0 bases, with 7 bases between them. Germline values: CDR1 MDHEN, CDR2 SYDVKM. The CDR3 spans 12 residues. CDR3 residues: CASMVSSYEQYF. CDR3 DNA: TGTGCCAGCATGGTGAGCTCCTACGAGCAGTACTTC.

The table lists this clone with many counts. This chain uses TRBV5-4 with TRBJ2-1; 15 bases align to TRBD2. This CDR3 comprises 18 residues. Germline assignment: CDR1 SGHNT and CDR2 YYREEE (reference sequence). V lost 3 bases and J lost 8; bases outside the gene matches: 12. Here the CDR3 DNA reads TGTGCCAGCAGCTCCGGACTAAGAGGGACTAGCGGGGGGTATGAGCAGTTCTTC. Translated: CASSSGLRGTSGGYEQFF.

V and J are TRBV9 and TRBJ1-2; D is perhaps TRBD1 (5 bases). Between the trimmed V and J ends, which lost 3 bases and 8 bases, there was a span of 11 bases. There are 12 residues in the CDR3. Germline CDR1 and CDR2: SGDLS and YYNGEE. CDR3 amino acids: CASSAGQRGYTF. DNA of the CDR3: TGTGCCAGCAGCGCAGGACAACGGGGCTACACCTTC. Full variable domain (remainder filled in from reference TRBV9 and TRBJ1-2): DSGVTQTPKHLITATGQRVTLRCSPRSGDLSVYWYQQSLDQGLQFLIQYYNGEERAKGNILERFSAQQFPDLHSELNLSSLELGDSALYFCASSAGQRGYTFGSGTRLTVV.

This chain connects TRBV18 to TRBJ2-5; D perhaps matches TRBD1 (6 bases). Germline V gene data show CDR1 as KGHSH and CDR2 as LQKENI. V lost 2 bases and J lost 4, with 14 bases in between. This CDR3 comprises 15 residues. The CDR3 sequence: CASSPTTGTGETQYF. CDR3 DNA sequence: TGTGCCAGCTCACCAACTACAGGGACGGGAGAGACCCAGTACTTC.

The genes are TRBV29-1 and TRBJ2-1; perhaps TRBD2 as D (5 bases). In germline, CDR1 is SQVTM, CDR2 ANQGSEA. The CDR3 covers 11 residues. V lost 5 bases, J lost 8 bases, and 10 bases lay in between. The CDR3 sequence is CSVQTGYEQFF. For the CDR3, the DNA is TGCAGCGTTCAAACGGGGTATGAGCAGTTCTTC.

The gene calls are TRBV7-2 and TRBJ2-3; maybe TRBD2 (6 bases). Deletions cut 4 bases from V and 10 bases from J, with 24 bases between. Germline V CDR1 and CDR2: SGHTA, FQGNSA. The CDR3 has 16 amino acids. The CDR3 here is CASSSEAQTRTAPQYF. Written as DNA, the CDR3 is TGTGCCAGCAGCTCCGAAGCCCAGACTAGAACGGCTCCGCAGTATTTT.

V is TRBV29-1 and J is TRBJ2-1; D unresolved. Germline assignment: CDR1 SQVTM and CDR2 ANQGSEA. Trimming took off 8 bases at V and 2 bases at J, with 13 bases between the two ends. The CDR3 has 13 residues. The CDR3 is CSLRTSTYNEQFF. In DNA form, the CDR3 reads TGCAGCCTACGGACCTCCACCTACAATGAGCAGTTCTTC.

J is TRBJ1-3 and V is TRBV7-8; TRBD1 aligns across 7 bases. The ends lost 0 bases at V and 0 bases at J; junction bases unmatched: 8. This CDR3 region has 18 residues. CDR1 is SGHVS and CDR2 is FQNEAQ in the germline V gene. For the CDR3, the DNA is TGTGCCAGCAGCTTAGCCATTTGGGGACAGCTCTCTGGAAACACCATATATTTT. Its translation is CASSLAIWGQLSGNTIYF.